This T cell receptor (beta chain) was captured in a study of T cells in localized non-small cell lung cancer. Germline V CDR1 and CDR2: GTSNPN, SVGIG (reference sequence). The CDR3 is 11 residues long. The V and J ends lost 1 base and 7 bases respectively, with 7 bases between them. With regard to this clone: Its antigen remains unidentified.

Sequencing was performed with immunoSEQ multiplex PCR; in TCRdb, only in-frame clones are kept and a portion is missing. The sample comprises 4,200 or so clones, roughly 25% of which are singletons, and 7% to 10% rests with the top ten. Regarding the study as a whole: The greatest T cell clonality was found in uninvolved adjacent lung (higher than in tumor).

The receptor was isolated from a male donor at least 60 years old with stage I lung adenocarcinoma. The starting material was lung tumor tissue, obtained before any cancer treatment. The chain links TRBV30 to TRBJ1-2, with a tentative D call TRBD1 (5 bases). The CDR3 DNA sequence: TGTGCCTGGAGTGCGGGGGGTGGCTACACCTTC. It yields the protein CAWSAGGGYTF.